This TCR beta chain comes out of a study of shared clonotypes between healthy human individuals. V was cut by 10 bases and J by 3 bases, with 16 bases left in between. The CDR3 covers 13 residues. The V gene's germline CDR1 is SGHDT and CDR2 YYEEEE. Measured with immunoSEQ multiplex PCR; TCRdb has only the in-frame clones, and not every one. The top ten hold approximately 0.4% of the sample, which has fewer than 1.6 million clones, approximately 98.5% seen once. The sample comprised naive CD4+ T cells sorted from blood. Noted subset: CD45RA+ positively selected. The sequence was obtained from a man aged 25 to 45 in good health. The genes are TRBV5-6 and TRBJ1-2, with a weak D call TRBD1 (6 bases). The CDR3 protein is CAGGTRGDYGYTF. The CDR3 DNA is TGTGCCGGAGGGACAAGGGGAGACTATGGCTACACCTTC.